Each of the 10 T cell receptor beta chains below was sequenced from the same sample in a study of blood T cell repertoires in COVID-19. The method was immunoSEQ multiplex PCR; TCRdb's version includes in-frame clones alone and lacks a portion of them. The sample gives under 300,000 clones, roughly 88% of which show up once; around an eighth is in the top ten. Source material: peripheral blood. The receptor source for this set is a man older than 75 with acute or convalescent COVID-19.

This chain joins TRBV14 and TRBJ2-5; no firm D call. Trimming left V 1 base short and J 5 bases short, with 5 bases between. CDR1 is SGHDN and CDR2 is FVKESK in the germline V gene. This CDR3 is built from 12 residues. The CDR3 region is CASSQARETQYF. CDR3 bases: TGTGCCAGCAGCCAAGCGAGGGAGACCCAGTACTTC.

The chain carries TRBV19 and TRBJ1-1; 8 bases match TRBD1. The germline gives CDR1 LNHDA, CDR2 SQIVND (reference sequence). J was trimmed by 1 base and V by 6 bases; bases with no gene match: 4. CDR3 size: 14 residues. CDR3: CASRSGQGNTEAFF. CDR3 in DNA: TGTGCCAGTAGGAGTGGACAGGGGAACACTGAAGCTTTCTTT.

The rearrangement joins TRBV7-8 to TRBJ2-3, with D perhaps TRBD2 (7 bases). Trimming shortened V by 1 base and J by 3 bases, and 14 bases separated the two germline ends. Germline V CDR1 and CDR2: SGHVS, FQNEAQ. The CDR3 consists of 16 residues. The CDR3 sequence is CASSLGRGGLTDTQYF. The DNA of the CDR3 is TGTGCCAGCAGCTTAGGGAGGGGGGGCCTAACAGATACGCAGTATTTT.

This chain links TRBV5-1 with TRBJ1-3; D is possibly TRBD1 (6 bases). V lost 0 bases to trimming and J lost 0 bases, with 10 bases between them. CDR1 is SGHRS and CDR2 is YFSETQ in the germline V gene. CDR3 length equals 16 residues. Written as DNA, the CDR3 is TGCGCCAGCAGCTTGGAACAGGGATCCTCTGGAAACACCATATATTTT. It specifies CASSLEQGSSGNTIYF.

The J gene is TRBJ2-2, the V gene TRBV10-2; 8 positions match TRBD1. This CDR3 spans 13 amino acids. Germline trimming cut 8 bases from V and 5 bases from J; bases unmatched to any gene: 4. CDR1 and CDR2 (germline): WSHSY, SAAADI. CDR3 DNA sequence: TGCGCCAGCGGACAGGGAATTACCGGGGAGCTGTTTTTT. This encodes CASGQGITGELFF.

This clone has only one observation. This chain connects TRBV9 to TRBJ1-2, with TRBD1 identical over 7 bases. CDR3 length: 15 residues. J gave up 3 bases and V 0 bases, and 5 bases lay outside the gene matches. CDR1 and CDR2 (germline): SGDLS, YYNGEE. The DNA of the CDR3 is TGTGCCAGCAGCGTAGCATTTACAGGGGACTATGGCTACACCTTC. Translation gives CASSVAFTGDYGYTF. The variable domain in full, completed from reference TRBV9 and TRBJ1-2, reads DSGVTQTPKHLITATGQRVTLRCSPRSGDLSVYWYQQSLDQGLQFLIQYYNGEERAKGNILERFSAQQFPDLHSELNLSSLELGDSALYFCASSVAFTGDYGYTFGSGTRLTVV.

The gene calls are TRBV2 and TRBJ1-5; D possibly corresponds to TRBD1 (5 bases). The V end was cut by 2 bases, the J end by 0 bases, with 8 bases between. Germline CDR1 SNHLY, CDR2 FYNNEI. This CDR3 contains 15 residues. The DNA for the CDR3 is TGTGCCAGCAGTGAAAGGACACCTAGCAATCAGCCCCAGCATTTT. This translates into CASSERTPSNQPQHF.

The CDR3 region has the DNA TGCAGCGTTGAAGAAGGGGGAAGACCTAACTATGGCTACACCTTC. This sequence encodes CSVEEGGRPNYGYTF. This rearrangement joins TRBV29-1 to TRBJ1-2; D is perhaps TRBD1 (6 bases). Germline lookup yields CDR1 SQVTM and CDR2 ANQGSEA. V lost 0 bases to trimming and J lost 0 bases, with 11 bases between them. The CDR3 totals 15 residues.

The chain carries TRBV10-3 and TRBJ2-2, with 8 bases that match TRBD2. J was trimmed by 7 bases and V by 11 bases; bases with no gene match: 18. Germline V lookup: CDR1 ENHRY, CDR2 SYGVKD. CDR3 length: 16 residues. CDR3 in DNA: TGTGCCTCCCGACGTACTAGCGGCCAGGGAGGCGGGGAGCTGTTTTTT. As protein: CASRRTSGQGGGELFF.

The CDR3 nucleotides are TGTGCCAGTAGTATAGTAGCCCCTACTAACACTGAAGCTTTCTTT. It yields the protein CASSIVAPTNTEAFF. This rearrangement joins TRBV19 to TRBJ1-1; D remains unclear. CDR1 and CDR2 from the germline V gene are LNHDA and SQIVND (reference sequence). V shed 1 base and J shed 2 bases, with 11 bases lying between them. The CDR3 runs to 15 residues.